The clone carrying this T cell receptor (beta chain) was detected only once. TCRdb called the 5' RACE reads again in MiXCR, with one record for every CDR3 protein. Altogether 550,000 to 600,000 distinct CDR3 sequences are present, 15% to 20% being singletons, with the ten largest covering 8.1%. This sample is part of a study of T-cell memory formation after mild COVID-19. V was cut by 2 bases and J by 9 bases, with 10 bases left in between. The CDR3 covers 12 residues. Germline lookup yields CDR1 SGHTA and CDR2 FQGNSA. The receptor was isolated from an adult woman who had mild COVID-19 (a few samples of this study predate the infection). Cell type and time point are not known. This chain connects TRBV7-2 to TRBJ1-1, with D possibly matching TRBD1 (5 bases). Sequenced material: PBMCs or a T cell subset sorted from them (not recorded which). The CDR3 DNA sequence: TGTGCCAGCAGCTTAAGGGGCAGAAAAGCTTTCTTT. Its protein is CASSLRGRKAFF. Combining the CDR3 with reference TRBV7-2 and TRBJ1-1 gives the whole variable domain GAGVSQSPSNKVTEKGKDVELRCDPISGHTALYWYRQSLGQGLEFLIYFQGNSAPDKSGLPSDRFSAERTGGSVSTLTIQRTQQEDSAVYLCASSLRGRKAFFGQGTRLTVV.